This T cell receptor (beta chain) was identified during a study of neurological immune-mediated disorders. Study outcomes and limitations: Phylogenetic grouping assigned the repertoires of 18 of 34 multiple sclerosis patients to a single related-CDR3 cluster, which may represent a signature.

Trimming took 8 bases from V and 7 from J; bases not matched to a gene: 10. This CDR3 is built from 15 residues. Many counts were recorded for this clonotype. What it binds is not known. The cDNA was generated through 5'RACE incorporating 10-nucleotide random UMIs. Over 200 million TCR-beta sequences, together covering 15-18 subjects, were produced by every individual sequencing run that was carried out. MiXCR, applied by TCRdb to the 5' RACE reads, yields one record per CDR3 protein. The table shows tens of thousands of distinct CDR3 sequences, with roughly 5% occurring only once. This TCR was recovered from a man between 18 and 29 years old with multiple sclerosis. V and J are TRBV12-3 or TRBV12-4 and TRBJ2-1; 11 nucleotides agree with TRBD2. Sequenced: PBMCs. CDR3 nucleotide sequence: TGTGCCAGCGGTACGACTAGCGGGATTCGAAATGAGCAGTTCTTC. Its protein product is CASGTTSGIRNEQFF.